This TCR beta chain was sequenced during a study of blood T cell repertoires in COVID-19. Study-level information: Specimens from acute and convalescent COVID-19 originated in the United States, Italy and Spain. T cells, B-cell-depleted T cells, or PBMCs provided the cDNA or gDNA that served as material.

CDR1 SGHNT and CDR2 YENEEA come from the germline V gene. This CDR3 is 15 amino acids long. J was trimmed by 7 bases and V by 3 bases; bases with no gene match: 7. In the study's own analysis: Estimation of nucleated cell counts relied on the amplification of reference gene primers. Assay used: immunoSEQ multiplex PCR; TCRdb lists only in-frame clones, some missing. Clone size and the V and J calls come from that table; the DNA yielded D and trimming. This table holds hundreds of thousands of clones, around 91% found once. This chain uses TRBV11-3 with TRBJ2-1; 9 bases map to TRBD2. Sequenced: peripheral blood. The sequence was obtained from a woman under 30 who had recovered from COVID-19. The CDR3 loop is CASSFIAGDGNEQFF. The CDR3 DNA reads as TGTGCCAGCAGCTTCATAGCGGGAGACGGAAATGAGCAGTTCTTC.